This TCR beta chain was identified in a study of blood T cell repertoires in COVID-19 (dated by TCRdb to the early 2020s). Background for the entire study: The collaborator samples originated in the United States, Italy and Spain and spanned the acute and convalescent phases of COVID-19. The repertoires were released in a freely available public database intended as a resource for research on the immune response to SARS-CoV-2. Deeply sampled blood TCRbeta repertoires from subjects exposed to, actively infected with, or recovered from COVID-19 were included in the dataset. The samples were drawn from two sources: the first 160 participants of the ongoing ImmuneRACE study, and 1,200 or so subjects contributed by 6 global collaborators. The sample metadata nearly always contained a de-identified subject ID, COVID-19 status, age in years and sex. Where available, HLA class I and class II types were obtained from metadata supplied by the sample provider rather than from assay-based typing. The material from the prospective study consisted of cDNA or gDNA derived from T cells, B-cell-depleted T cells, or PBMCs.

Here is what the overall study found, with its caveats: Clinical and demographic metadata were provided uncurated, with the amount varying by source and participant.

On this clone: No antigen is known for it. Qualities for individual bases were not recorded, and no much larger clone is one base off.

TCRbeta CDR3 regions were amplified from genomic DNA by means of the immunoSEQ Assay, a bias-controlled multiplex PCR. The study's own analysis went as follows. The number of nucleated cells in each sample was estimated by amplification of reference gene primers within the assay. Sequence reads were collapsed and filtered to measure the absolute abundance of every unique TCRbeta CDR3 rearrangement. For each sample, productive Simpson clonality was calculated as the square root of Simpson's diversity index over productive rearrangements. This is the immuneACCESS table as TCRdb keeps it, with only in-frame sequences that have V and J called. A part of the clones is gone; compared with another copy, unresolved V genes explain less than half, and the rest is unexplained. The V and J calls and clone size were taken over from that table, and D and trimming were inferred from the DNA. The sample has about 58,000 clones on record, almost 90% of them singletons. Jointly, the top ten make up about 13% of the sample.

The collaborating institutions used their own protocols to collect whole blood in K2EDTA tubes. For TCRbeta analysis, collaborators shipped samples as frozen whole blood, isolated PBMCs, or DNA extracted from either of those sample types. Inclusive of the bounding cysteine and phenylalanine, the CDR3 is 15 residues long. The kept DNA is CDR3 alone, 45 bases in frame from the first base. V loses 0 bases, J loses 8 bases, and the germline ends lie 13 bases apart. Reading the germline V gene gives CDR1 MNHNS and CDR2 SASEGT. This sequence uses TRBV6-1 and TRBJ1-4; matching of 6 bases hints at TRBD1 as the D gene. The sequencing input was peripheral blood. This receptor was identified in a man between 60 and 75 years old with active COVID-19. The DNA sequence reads TGTGCCAGCAGTGAAGCCCTAGGGACACCGGAAAAACTGTTTTTT. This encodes CASSEALGTPEKLFF.